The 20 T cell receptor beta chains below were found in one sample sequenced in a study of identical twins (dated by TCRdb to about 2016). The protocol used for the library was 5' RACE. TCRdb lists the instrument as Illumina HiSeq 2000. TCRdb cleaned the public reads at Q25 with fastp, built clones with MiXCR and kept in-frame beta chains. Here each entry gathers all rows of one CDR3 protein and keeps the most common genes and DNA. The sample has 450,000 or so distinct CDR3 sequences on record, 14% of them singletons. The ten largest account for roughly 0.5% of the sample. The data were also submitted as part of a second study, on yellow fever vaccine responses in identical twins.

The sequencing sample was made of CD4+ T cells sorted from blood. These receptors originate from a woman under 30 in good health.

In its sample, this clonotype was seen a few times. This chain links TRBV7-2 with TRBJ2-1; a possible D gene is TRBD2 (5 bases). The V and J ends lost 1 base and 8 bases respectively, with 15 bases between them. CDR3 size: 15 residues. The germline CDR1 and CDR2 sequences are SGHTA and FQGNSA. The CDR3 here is CASSLVNLAGDEQFF. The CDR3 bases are TGTGCCAGCAGCTTAGTTAACCTAGCAGGCGATGAGCAGTTCTTC.

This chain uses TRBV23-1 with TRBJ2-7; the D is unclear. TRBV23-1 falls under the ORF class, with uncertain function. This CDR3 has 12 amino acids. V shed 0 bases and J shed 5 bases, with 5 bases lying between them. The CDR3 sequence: CASSQSSHEQYF. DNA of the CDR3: TGCGCCAGCAGTCAATCTTCCCACGAGCAGTACTTC.

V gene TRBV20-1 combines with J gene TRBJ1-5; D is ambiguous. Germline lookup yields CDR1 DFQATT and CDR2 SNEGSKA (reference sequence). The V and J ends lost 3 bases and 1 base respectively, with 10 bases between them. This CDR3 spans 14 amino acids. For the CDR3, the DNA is TGCAGTGCTAGGGGAACAGAGAGCAATCAGCCCCAGCATTTT. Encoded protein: CSARGTESNQPQHF.

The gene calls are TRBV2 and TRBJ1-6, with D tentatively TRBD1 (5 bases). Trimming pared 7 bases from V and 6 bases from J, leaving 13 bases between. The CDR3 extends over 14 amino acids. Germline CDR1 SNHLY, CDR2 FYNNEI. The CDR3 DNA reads TGTGCCAGCAATCTCCAGGGTTTTAATTCACCCCTCCACTTT. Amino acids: CASNLQGFNSPLHF.

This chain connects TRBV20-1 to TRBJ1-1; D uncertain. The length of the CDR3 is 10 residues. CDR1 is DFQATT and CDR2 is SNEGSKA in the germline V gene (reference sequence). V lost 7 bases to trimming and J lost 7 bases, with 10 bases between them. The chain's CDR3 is CSVIEYEAFF. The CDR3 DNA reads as TGCAGTGTTATAGAATATGAAGCTTTCTTT.

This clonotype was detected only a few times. CDR3 nucleotide sequence: TGTGCCAGCAGCCGCGAGAGAAATGAGCAGTTCTTC. This encodes CASSRERNEQFF. This chain joins TRBV7-9 and TRBJ2-1; D not resolved. The CDR3 contains 12 residues. Germline V CDR1 and CDR2: SEHNR, FQNEAQ (reference sequence). V lost 5 bases and J lost 7, with 9 bases in between. Full variable domain (remainder filled in from reference TRBV7-9 and TRBJ2-1): DTGVSQNPRHKITKRGQNVTFRCDPISEHNRLYWYRQTLGQGPEFLTYFQNEAQLEKSRLLSDRFSAERPKGSFSTLEIQRTEQGDSAMYLCASSRERNEQFFGPGTRLTVL.

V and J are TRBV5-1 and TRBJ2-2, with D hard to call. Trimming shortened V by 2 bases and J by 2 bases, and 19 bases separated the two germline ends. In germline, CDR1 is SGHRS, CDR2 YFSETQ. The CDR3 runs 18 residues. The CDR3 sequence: CASSFILAGPSNTGELFF. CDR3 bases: TGCGCCAGCAGCTTTATTCTGGCAGGTCCATCTAACACCGGGGAGCTGTTTTTT.

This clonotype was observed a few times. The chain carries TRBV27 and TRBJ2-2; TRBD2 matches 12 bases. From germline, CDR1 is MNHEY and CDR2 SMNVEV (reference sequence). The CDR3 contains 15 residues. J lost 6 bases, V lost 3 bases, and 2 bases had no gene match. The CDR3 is CASSLTSGSAGELFF. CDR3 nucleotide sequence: TGTGCCAGCAGTTTGACTAGCGGGAGTGCCGGGGAGCTGTTTTTT.

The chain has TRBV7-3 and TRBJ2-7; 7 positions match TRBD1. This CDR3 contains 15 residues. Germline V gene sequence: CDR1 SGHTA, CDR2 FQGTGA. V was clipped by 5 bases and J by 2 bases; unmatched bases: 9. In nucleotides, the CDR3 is TGTGCCAGCAGCCCTTCCCGGGACAGACCCTACGAGCAGTACTTC. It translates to CASSPSRDRPYEQYF.

CDR3 residues: CASSLTPGRDTQYF. Here the CDR3 DNA reads TGTGCCAGCAGCTTGACCCCGGGGCGCGATACGCAGTATTTT. The chain is built from TRBV11-2 and TRBJ2-3, with D tentatively TRBD1 or TRBD2 (5 bases each). The CDR3 spans 14 residues. V lost 3 bases to trimming and J lost 6 bases, with 13 bases between them. Germline CDR1 reads SGHAT; CDR2 reads FQNNGV.

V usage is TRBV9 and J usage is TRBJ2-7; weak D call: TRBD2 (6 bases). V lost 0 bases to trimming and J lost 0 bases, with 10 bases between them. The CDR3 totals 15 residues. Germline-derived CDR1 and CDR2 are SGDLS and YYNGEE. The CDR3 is CASSVGGDFSYEQYF. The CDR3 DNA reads TGTGCCAGCAGCGTAGGGGGGGACTTCTCCTACGAGCAGTACTTC.

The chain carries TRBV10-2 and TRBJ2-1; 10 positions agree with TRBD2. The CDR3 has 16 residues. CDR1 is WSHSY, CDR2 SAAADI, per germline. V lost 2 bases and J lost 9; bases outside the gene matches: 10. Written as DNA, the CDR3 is TGCGCCAGCAGTGAGCCGCTGGGACTAGCGACCCGTGAGCAGTTCTTC. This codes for CASSEPLGLATREQFF.

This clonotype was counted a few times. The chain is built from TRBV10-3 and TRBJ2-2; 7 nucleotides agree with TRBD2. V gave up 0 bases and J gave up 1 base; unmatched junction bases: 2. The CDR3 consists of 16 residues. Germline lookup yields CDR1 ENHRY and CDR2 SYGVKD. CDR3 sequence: CAISESGGGNTGELFF. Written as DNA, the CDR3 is TGTGCCATCAGTGAGTCTGGCGGGGGGAACACCGGGGAGCTGTTTTTT.

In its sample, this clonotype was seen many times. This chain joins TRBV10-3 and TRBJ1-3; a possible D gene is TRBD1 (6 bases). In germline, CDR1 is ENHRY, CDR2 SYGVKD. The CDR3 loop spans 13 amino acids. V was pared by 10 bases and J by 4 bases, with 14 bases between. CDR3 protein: CATTGTQGNTIYF. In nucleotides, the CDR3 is TGTGCCACAACCGGGACACAAGGAAACACCATATATTTT.

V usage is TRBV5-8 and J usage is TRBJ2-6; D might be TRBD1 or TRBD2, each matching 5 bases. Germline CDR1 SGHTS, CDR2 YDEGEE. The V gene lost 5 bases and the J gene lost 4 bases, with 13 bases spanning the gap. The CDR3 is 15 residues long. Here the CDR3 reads CASRNRGVGANVLTF. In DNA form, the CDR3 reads TGTGCCAGCAGAAATCGGGGCGTGGGGGCCAACGTCCTGACTTTC.

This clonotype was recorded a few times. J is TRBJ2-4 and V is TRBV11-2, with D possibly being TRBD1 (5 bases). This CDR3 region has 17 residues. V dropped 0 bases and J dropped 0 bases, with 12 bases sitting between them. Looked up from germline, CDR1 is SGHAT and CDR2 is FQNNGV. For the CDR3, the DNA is TGTGCCAGCAGCTTAGAGGGGCTCATCCTAGCCAAAAACATTCAGTACTTC. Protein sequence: CASSLEGLILAKNIQYF.

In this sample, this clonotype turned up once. The CDR3 reads CSVESGRPEQYF. The CDR3 nucleotides are TGCAGCGTCGAGTCAGGGAGGCCCGAGCAGTACTTC. The J gene is TRBJ2-7, the V gene TRBV29-1; D is possibly TRBD2 (6 bases). Trimming removed 6 bases from V and 6 bases from J, with 15 bases in between. This CDR3 is 12 amino acids long. Germline lookup yields CDR1 SQVTM and CDR2 ANQGSEA.

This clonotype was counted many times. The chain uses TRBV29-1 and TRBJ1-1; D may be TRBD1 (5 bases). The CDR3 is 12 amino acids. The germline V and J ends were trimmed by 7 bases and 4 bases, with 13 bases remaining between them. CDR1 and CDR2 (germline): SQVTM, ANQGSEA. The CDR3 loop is CSAGQSPTEAFF. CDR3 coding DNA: TGCAGCGCAGGGCAATCTCCCACTGAAGCTTTCTTT.

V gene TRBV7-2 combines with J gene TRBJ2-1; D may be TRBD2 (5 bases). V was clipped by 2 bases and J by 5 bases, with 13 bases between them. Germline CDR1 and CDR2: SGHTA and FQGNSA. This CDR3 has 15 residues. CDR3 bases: TGTGCCAGCAGCTTATTACCGGGGTATAACAATGAGCAGTTCTTC. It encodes CASSLLPGYNNEQFF.

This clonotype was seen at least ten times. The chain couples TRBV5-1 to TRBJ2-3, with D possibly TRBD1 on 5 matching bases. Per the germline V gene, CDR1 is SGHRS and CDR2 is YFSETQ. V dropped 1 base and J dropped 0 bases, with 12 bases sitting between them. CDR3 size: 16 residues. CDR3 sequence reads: CASSLRGTVSTDTQYF. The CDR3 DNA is TGCGCCAGCAGCTTGAGGGGAACAGTCAGCACAGATACGCAGTATTTT.